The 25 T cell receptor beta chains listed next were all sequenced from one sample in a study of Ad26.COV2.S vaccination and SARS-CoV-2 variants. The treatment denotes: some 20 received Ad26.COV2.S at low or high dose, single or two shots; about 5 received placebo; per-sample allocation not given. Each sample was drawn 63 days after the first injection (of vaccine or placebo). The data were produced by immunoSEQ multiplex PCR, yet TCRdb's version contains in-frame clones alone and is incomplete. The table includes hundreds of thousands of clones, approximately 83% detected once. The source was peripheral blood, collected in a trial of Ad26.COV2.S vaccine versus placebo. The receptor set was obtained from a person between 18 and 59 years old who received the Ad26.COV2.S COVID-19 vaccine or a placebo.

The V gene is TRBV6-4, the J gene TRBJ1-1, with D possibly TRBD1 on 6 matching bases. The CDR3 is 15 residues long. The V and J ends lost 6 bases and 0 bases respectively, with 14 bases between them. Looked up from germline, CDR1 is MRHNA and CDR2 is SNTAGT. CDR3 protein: CASRETYRVNTEAFF. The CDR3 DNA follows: TGTGCCAGCAGAGAAACATACAGGGTGAACACTGAAGCTTTCTTT.

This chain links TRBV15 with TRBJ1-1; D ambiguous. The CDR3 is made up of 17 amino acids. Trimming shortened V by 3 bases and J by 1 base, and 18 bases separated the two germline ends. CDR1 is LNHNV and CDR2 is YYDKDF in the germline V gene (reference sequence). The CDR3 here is CATSRAPPVISNTEAFF. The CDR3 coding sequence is TGTGCCACCAGCAGGGCCCCTCCAGTGATCTCGAACACTGAAGCTTTCTTT.

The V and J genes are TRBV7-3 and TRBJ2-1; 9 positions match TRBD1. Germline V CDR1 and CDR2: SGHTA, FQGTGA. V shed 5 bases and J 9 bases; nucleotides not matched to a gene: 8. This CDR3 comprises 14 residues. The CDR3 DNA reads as TGTGCCAGCAGCCCGGGACAGGGTTTCAGTGAGCAGTTCTTC. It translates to CASSPGQGFSEQFF.

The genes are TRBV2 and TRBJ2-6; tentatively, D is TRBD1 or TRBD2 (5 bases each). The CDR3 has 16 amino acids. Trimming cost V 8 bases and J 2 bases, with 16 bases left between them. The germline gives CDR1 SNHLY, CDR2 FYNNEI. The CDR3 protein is CASLGTNPTGANVLTF. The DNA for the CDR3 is TGTGCCAGCTTAGGGACGAACCCCACTGGGGCCAACGTCCTGACTTTC.

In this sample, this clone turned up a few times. The CDR3 loop reads CASSLAGAGEREYREQFF. The CDR3 DNA sequence: TGTGCCAGCAGCTTAGCAGGGGCGGGGGAGCGGGAGTATCGAGAGCAGTTCTTC. The chain has TRBV7-2 and TRBJ2-1; 8 bases are shared with TRBD2. Germline trimming cut 0 bases from V and 10 bases from J; bases unmatched to any gene: 17. Per the germline V gene, CDR1 is SGHTA and CDR2 is FQGNSA. The CDR3 has 18 residues.

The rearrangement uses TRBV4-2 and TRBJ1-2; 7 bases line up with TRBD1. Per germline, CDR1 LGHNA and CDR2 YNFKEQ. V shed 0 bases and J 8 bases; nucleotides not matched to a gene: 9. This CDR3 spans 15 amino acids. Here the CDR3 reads CASSQEGTALGGYTF. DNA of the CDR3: TGTGCCAGCAGCCAAGAGGGGACAGCCCTGGGAGGCTACACCTTC.

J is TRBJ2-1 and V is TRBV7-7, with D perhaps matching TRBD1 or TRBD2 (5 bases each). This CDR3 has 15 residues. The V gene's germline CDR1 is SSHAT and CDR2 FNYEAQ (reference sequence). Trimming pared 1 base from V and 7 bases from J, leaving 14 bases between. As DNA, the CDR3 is TGTGCCAGCAGCTTAGGTGAGGGGCCGGGAAATGAGCAGTTCTTC. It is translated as CASSLGEGPGNEQFF.

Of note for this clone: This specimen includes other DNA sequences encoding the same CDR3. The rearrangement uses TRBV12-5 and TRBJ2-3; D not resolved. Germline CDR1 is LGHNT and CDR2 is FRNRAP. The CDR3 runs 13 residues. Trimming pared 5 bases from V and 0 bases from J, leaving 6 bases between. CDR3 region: CASGGWSTDTQYF. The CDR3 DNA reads TGTGCTAGTGGTGGTTGGAGCACAGATACGCAGTATTTT. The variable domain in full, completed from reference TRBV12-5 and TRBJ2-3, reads DARVTQTPRHKVTEMGQEVTMRCQPILGHNTVFWYRQTMMQGLELLAYFRNRAPLDDSGMPKDRFSAEMPDATLATLKIQPSEPRDSAVYFCASGGWSTDTQYFGPGTRLTVL.

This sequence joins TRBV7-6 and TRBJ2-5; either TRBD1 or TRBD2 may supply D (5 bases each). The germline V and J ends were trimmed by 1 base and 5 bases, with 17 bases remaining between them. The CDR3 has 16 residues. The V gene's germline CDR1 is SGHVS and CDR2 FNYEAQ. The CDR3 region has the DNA TGTGCCAGCAGCTTAGATACGGGTCAGTGGGGGGAGACCCAGTACTTC. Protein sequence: CASSLDTGQWGETQYF.

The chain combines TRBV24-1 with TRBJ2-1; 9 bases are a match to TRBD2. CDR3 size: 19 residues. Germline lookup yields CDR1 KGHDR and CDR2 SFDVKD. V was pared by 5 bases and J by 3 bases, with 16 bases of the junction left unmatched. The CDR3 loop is CATSAPLGASGTIYNEQFF. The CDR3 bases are TGTGCCACCAGTGCCCCCCTGGGGGCTAGCGGGACCATCTACAATGAGCAGTTCTTC.

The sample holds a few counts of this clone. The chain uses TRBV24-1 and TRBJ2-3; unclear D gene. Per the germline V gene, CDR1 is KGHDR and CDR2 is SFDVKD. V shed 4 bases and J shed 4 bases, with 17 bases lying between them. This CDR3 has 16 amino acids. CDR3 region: CATSDPARSWADTQYF. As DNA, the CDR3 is TGTGCCACCAGTGACCCGGCTAGGTCATGGGCAGATACGCAGTATTTT.

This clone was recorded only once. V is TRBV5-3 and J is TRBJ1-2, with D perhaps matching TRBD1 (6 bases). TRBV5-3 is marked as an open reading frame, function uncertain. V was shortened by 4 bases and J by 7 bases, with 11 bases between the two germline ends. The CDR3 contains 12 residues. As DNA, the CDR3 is TGTGCCAGAAGCCCGACAGGAGGTGGCTACACCTTC. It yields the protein CARSPTGGGYTF.

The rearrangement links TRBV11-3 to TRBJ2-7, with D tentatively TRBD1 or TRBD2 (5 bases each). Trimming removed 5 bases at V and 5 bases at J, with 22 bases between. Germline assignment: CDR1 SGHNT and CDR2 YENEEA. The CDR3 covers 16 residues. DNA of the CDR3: TGTGCCAGCAGCAAACGGGGCACGACTGGGGTCGACGAGCAGTACTTC. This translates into CASSKRGTTGVDEQYF.

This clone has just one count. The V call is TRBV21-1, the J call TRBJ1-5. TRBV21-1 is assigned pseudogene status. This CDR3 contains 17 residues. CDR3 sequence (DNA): TGTGCCAGCAGCCCCCGGGGGCGGGGGGGCAACAATCAGCCCCAGCATTTT. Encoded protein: CASSPRGRGGNNQPQHF.

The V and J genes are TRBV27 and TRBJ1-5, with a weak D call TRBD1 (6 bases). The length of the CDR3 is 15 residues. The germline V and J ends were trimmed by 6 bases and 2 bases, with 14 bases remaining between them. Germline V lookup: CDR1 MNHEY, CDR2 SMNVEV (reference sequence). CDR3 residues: CASRNTGWGNQPQHF. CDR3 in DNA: TGTGCCAGCAGAAATACAGGGTGGGGCAATCAGCCCCAGCATTTT.

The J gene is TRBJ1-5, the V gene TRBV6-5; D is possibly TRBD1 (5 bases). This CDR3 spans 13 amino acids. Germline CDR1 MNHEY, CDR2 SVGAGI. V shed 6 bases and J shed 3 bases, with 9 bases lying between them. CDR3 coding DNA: TGTGCCAGCAGAAAACAGGTCAATCAGCCCCAGCATTTT. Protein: CASRKQVNQPQHF.

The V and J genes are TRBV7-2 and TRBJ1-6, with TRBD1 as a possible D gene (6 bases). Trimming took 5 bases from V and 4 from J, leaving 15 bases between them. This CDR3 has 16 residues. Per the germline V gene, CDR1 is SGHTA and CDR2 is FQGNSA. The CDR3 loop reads CASSPPPGQYNSPLHF. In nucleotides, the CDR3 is TGTGCCAGCAGCCCGCCCCCCGGACAGTATAATTCACCCCTCCACTTT. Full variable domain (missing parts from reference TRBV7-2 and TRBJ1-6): GAGVSQSPSNKVTEKGKDVELRCDPISGHTALYWYRQSLGQGLEFLIYFQGNSAPDKSGLPSDRFSAERTGGSVSTLTIQRTQQEDSAVYLCASSPPPGQYNSPLHFGNGTRLTVT.

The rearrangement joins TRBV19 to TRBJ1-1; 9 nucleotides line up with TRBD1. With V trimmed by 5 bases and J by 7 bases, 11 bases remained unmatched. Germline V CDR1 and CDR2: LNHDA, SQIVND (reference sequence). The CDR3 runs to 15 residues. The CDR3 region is CASSARRGQGFEAFF. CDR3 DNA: TGTGCCAGTAGTGCCCGCCGCGGACAGGGGTTTGAAGCTTTCTTT.

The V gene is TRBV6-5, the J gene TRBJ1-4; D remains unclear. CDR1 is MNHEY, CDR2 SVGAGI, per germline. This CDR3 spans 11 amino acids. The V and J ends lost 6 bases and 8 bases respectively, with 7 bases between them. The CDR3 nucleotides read TGTGCCAGCAGGGCCGGCGAAAAACTGTTTTTT. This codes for CASRAGEKLFF.

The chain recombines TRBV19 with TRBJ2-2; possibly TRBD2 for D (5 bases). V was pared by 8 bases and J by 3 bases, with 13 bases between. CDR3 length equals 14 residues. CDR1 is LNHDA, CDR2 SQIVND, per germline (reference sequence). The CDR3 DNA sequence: TGTGCCAGTCGGGGTTTTCGCGACACCGGGGAGCTGTTTTTT. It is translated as CASRGFRDTGELFF.

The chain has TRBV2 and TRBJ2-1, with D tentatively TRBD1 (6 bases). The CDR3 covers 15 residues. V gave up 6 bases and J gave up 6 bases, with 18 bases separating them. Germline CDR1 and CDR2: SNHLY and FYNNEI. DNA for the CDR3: TGTGCCAGCAGATTCAGGGGTTCCAACGGCAATGAGCAGTTCTTC. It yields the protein CASRFRGSNGNEQFF.

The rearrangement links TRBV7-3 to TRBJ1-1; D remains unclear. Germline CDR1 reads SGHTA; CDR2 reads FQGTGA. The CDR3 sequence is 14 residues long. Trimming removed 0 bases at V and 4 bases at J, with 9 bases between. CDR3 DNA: TGTGCCAGCAGCTTAACCGGCGGCCTCACTGAAGCTTTCTTT. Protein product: CASSLTGGLTEAFF.

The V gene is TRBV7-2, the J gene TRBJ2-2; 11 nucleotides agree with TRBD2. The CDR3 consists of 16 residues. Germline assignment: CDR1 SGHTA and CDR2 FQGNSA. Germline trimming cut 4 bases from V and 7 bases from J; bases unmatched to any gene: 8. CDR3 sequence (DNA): TGTGCCAGCAGCTCGCTAGCGGGGGGTCGTCACGGGGAGCTGTTTTTT. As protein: CASSSLAGGRHGELFF.

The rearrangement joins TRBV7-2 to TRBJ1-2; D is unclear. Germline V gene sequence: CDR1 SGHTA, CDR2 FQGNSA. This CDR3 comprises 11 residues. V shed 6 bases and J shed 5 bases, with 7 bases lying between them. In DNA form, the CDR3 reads TGTGCCAGCAGATGGGTATATGGCTACACCTTC. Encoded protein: CASRWVYGYTF.

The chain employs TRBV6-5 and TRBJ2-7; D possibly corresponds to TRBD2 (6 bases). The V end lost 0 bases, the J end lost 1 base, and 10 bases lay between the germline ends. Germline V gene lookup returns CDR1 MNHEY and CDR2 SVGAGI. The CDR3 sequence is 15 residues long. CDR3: CASSYSQGGSYEQYF. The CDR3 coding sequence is TGTGCCAGCAGTTACTCCCAAGGAGGGTCCTACGAGCAGTACTTC.